The next 2 T cell receptor beta chains were all read from a single sample in a study of blood T cell repertoires in COVID-19. Data came from immunoSEQ multiplex PCR; TCRdb stores just in-frame clones and leaves some out. This sample has around 190,000 clones, with 70% to 90% found just once. The sequenced material came from peripheral blood. Receptor source: a woman at least 80 years old with acute or convalescent COVID-19.

This clone showed up just once. This sample also contains other DNA sequences that code for the same CDR3. The V gene is TRBV3-1 (or the pseudogene TRBV3-2), the J gene TRBJ2-3; 9 bases align to TRBD2. Germline V lookup: CDR1 LGHDT, CDR2 YNNKEL (reference sequence). With 4 bases clipped from V and 5 bases from J, the junction kept 1 base outside the gene matches. This CDR3 has 13 residues. As DNA, the CDR3 is TGTGCCAGCAGCCTACTAGCGGGAGATACGCAGTATTTT. It codes for CASSLLAGDTQYF.

V gene TRBV5-1 combines with J gene TRBJ2-7, with TRBD2 identical over 7 bases. This CDR3 spans 16 amino acids. With 0 bases clipped from V and 0 bases from J, the junction kept 6 bases outside the gene matches. CDR1 SGHRS and CDR2 YFSETQ come from the germline V gene. This CDR3 reads CASSLAGSSGSYEQYF. CDR3 nucleotide sequence: TGCGCCAGCAGCTTGGCCGGGTCTAGCGGCTCCTACGAGCAGTACTTC.